This T cell receptor (beta chain) was retrieved from a study of vaccination and CD4 T cells after COVID-19. The wider study: Convalescent cases consisted of six males and four females, of whom two were Hispanic. Overlapping peptides covering the spike proteins of SARS-CoV-2, HCoV-NL63, HCoV-OC43 and HCoV-229E were added to stimulate cells.

CD4+ T cells that had been cultured provided DNA sequenced with the Oncomine TCR Beta short-read assay. TCRdb re-derived calls from the PCR reads in MiXCR, one entry per CDR3 protein. The data hold about 20,000 distinct CDR3 sequences, with approximately 70% observed a single time. V was shortened by 7 bases and J by 2 bases, with 11 bases between the two germline ends. The CDR3 runs 13 residues. CDR1 and CDR2 from the germline V gene are MNHNS and SASEGT. Broader study findings: Convalescent patients' vaccine-specific clones were spike mono-reactive in 304 of 307 cases.

Treatment defined: approximately 10-day PBMC culture with coronavirus spike peptide pools or control peptides (ViraFEST assay). The count of this clonotype is one. As yet, its antigen is unknown. Sequences were obtained from CD4+ T cells from blood, cultured in vitro. The chain carries TRBV6-1 and TRBJ1-1; the D is unclear. The receptor's source is a human donor who had recovered from COVID-19. The CDR3 coding sequence is TGTGCCAGCAATACAGCTGTTAACACTGAAGCTTTCTTT. This codes for CASNTAVNTEAFF.